These 8 T cell receptor beta chains were sequenced from one sample in a study of T cells in Graves' hyperthyroidism and ophthalmopathy. There were TCR beta CDR3 regions amplified from RNA transcripts. A set of HTBI primers served as the primers for a first-round RT-PCR of the TCR CDR3. MiXCR, applied by TCRdb to the multiplex PCR reads, yields one record per CDR3 protein. This repertoire shows about 420,000 distinct CDR3 sequences, about 15% found once; its top ten account for 7.5% to 9%. The sample comprised blood. All receptors come from a woman aged 18-35 years with Graves' hyperthyroidism.

This clonotype came up many times. The chain combines TRBV24-1 with TRBJ2-1; the match to TRBD2 covers 13 bases. CDR1 and CDR2 (germline): KGHDR, SFDVKD. CDR3 length equals 17 residues. V shed 4 bases, J shed 8 bases, and the junction held 10 bases outside the gene matches. CDR3 nucleotides: TGTGCCACCAGTGACCGCGCTGATGGACTAGCGGGAGATGAGCAGTTCTTC. It is translated as CATSDRADGLAGDEQFF.

This clonotype was seen repeatedly, ten times or more. This sequence joins TRBV12-5 and TRBJ2-3, with TRBD2 identical over 8 bases. The CDR3 spans 15 residues. Germline CDR1 is LGHNT and CDR2 is FRNRAP. Trimming took 8 bases from V and 3 from J; bases not matched to a gene: 10. The CDR3 DNA reads TGTGCTAGTACCTTTACCCGGGAGGGGACAGATACGCAGTATTTT. Its translation: CASTFTREGTDTQYF.

Of note for this clonotype: A much larger clone sits a single nucleotide away, making a read error possible. The CDR3, as DNA: TGCAGCGTTAAAGATCCTTCCACCGATGAGCAGTTCTTC. This encodes CSVKDPSTDEQFF. This rearrangement joins TRBV29-1 to TRBJ2-1; D is undetermined. CDR3 length equals 13 residues. Germline values: CDR1 SQVTM, CDR2 ANQGSEA.

For this clonotype: A clone one base away is much larger, so this may be a read error. The rearrangement joins TRBV2 to TRBJ2-1, with D possibly TRBD2 on 6 matching bases. Judging by the DNA end, TRBJ2-7 fits better; the J call may be wrong. Germline loops: CDR1 SNHLY, CDR2 FYNNEI. The CDR3 is 14 amino acids. The CDR3 loop is CARARRDSYNEQYF. The CDR3 DNA reads TGTGCCAGGGCCCGGAGGGACTCCTACAATGAGCAGTACTTC.

This clonotype has ten or more counts. This sequence joins TRBV6-2 or TRBV6-3 and TRBJ2-1, with a tentative D call TRBD2 (7 bases). The germline gives CDR1 MNHEY, CDR2 SVGEGT. CDR3 length: 15 residues. Trimming shortened V by 6 bases and J by 6 bases, and 18 bases separated the two germline ends. The CDR3 loop is CASRGTGGGFNEQFF. The DNA for the CDR3 is TGTGCCAGCAGGGGTACGGGGGGCGGGTTCAATGAGCAGTTCTTC.

There are many counts of this clonotype. The gene calls are TRBV6-1 and TRBJ1-6, with 8 bases lining up with TRBD1. This CDR3 has 17 residues. V was clipped by 6 bases and J by 0 bases; unmatched bases: 7. Germline-derived CDR1 and CDR2 are MNHNS and SASEGT. DNA of the CDR3: TGTGCCAGCAGACTTAGGACAGGGCCCTCCTATAATTCACCCCTCCACTTT. Its translation: CASRLRTGPSYNSPLHF.

This clonotype was seen repeatedly, ten times or more. The gene calls are TRBV20-1 and TRBJ1-3; D is unclear. V lost 0 bases and J lost 0, with 15 bases in between. The CDR3 has 17 residues. Germline V lookup: CDR1 DFQATT, CDR2 SNEGSKA (reference sequence). CDR3 DNA sequence: TGCAGTGCTAGAGATCCCTCGGTGTCCTACTCTGGAAACACCATATATTTT. As protein: CSARDPSVSYSGNTIYF.

This clonotype has more than one count but fewer than ten. The chain carries TRBV7-6 and TRBJ2-6; 8 bases map to TRBD2. V shed 5 bases and J 4 bases; nucleotides not matched to a gene: 13. CDR3 length: 18 residues. CDR1 SGHVS and CDR2 FNYEAQ come from the germline V gene. The CDR3 nucleotides read TGTGCCAGCAGCCCCCTCGCCGCGGGGGGCACCGGGGCCAACGTCCTGACTTTC. It yields the protein CASSPLAAGGTGANVLTF.